A single sample is the source of the 23 T cell receptor beta chains below, sequenced in a study of shared clonotypes between healthy human individuals. Sequenced by immunoSEQ multiplex PCR; TCRdb stores in-frame clones only, minus some. The sample records 2.3 million or so clones, over 90% being singletons. Specimen: naive CD4+ T cells from PBMCs. Noted subset: CD45RA+ positively selected. The receptor set was obtained from a man between 18 and 29 years old in good health. Some clones in this sample may be carry-over from other donors' samples.

This clone appeared a single time. This chain connects TRBV18 to TRBJ2-7; D is possibly TRBD2 (5 bases). CDR1 KGHSH and CDR2 LQKENI come from the germline V gene. This CDR3 is built from 15 residues. V was clipped by 0 bases and J by 1 base, with 10 bases between them. CDR3 bases: TGTGCCAGCTCACCACCAGGGAGTCGGTCCTACGAGCAGTACTTC. Translated: CASSPPGSRSYEQYF.

This rearrangement joins TRBV9 to TRBJ2-1; D perhaps matches TRBD2 (6 bases). V was shortened by 4 bases and J by 5 bases, with 19 bases between the two germline ends. The CDR3 is 16 residues long. Germline CDR1 is SGDLS and CDR2 is YYNGEE. The CDR3 loop reads CASSITGTSLDNEQFF. The CDR3 nucleotides read TGTGCCAGCAGCATTACCGGGACTTCCCTAGACAATGAGCAGTTCTTC.

This clone is a singleton in its sample. This rearrangement joins TRBV6-1 to TRBJ1-2; the match to TRBD1 covers 9 bases. The germline V gene encodes CDR1 MNHNS and CDR2 SASEGT. The CDR3 covers 15 residues. The J segment lost 4 bases and the V segment lost 4 bases, leaving 7 bases of the junction unmatched. The CDR3 nucleotides read TGTGCCAGCAGTGCATCGGGGACAGGGTTCTATGGCTACACCTTC. Protein: CASSASGTGFYGYTF.

The chain joins TRBV6-1 to TRBJ2-7, with D perhaps being TRBD1 or TRBD2 (5 bases each). V was clipped by 8 bases and J by 2 bases, with 10 bases between them. CDR3 length equals 12 residues. Germline V lookup: CDR1 MNHNS, CDR2 SASEGT. The CDR3 nucleotides are TGTGCCAGCTTGGGGGAGACCTACGAGCAGTACTTC. This gives the protein CASLGETYEQYF.

This chain uses TRBV7-9 with TRBJ1-1, with D hard to call. This CDR3 is 13 amino acids long. Trimming removed 7 bases from V and 3 bases from J, with 12 bases in between. Per germline, CDR1 SEHNR and CDR2 FQNEAQ (reference sequence). The DNA for the CDR3 is TGTGCCAGCAAAAGGGAATCGGACACTGAAGCTTTCTTT. The encoded protein is CASKRESDTEAFF.

This sequence joins TRBV27 and TRBJ2-7, with TRBD1 as a possible D gene (6 bases). The germline V gene has CDR1 MNHEY and CDR2 SMNVEV (reference sequence). The V end lost 5 bases, the J end lost 2 bases, and 10 bases lay between the germline ends. The CDR3 sequence is 13 residues long. Here the CDR3 reads CASSRQAPYEQYF. CDR3 coding DNA: TGTGCCAGCAGTAGACAGGCCCCCTACGAGCAGTACTTC.

The J gene is TRBJ2-3, the V gene TRBV9; 7 bases are a match to TRBD2. The V and J ends lost 4 bases and 0 bases, in that order; junction bases with no gene match: 11. CDR3 length: 17 amino acids. CDR1 is SGDLS and CDR2 is YYNGEE in the germline V gene. As DNA, the CDR3 is TGTGCCAGCAGCCATAGCGGGTTGGCCCCTAGCACAGATACGCAGTATTTT. Amino acids: CASSHSGLAPSTDTQYF.

This sequence joins TRBV4-2 and TRBJ1-1, with unresolved D. From germline, CDR1 is LGHNA and CDR2 YNFKEQ. V gave up 4 bases and J gave up 3 bases, with 6 bases separating them. The length of the CDR3 is 12 residues. CDR3 in DNA: TGTGCCAGCAGCCCCAGAGACACTGAAGCTTTCTTT. It yields the protein CASSPRDTEAFF.

V usage is TRBV30 and J usage is TRBJ2-7, with 8 bases identical to TRBD1. The CDR3 runs to 15 residues. J was trimmed by 1 base and V by 1 base; bases with no gene match: 6. CDR1 and CDR2 (germline): GTSNPN, SVGIG (reference sequence). CDR3: CAWSGGTGPSYEQYF. CDR3 bases: TGTGCCTGGAGTGGGGGGACAGGCCCTTCCTACGAGCAGTACTTC.

This clone was observed once. The genes are TRBV6-6 and TRBJ2-3; D call uncertain. The V gene's germline CDR1 is MNHNY and CDR2 SVGAGI (reference sequence). Between the trimmed V and J ends, which lost 5 bases and 2 bases, there was a span of 14 bases. The CDR3 contains 15 residues. Here the CDR3 DNA reads TGTGCCAGCAGTCCCGGACGATACTACACAGATACGCAGTATTTT. Translating gives CASSPGRYYTDTQYF.

The rearrangement uses TRBV7-9 and TRBJ2-6; 9 positions match TRBD1. Germline CDR1 reads SEHNR; CDR2 reads FQNEAQ (reference sequence). The CDR3 covers 19 residues. J was trimmed by 2 bases and V by 1 base; bases with no gene match: 9. The CDR3: CASSLGAGTGRPGANVLTF. The DNA of the CDR3 is TGTGCCAGCAGCTTAGGGGCCGGGACAGGGAGGCCTGGGGCCAACGTCCTGACTTTC. The full variable domain, completed using reference TRBV7-9 and TRBJ2-6, is DTGVSQNPRHKITKRGQNVTFRCDPISEHNRLYWYRQTLGQGPEFLTYFQNEAQLEKSRLLSDRFSAERPKGSFSTLEIQRTEQGDSAMYLCASSLGAGTGRPGANVLTFGAGSRLTVL.

J is TRBJ2-5 and V is TRBV30, with 9 nucleotides matching TRBD1. V dropped 3 bases and J dropped 4; count of bases not matched to a gene: 3. Germline assignment: CDR1 GTSNPN and CDR2 SVGIG (reference sequence). The CDR3 length is 13 residues. The CDR3 bases are TGTGCCTGGAGAGAGGACAGGGGAGAGACCCAGTACTTC. Protein product: CAWREDRGETQYF. The entire variable domain, with the rest obtained from reference TRBV30 and TRBJ2-5, is as follows: SQTIHQWPATLVQPVGSPLSLECTVEGTSNPNLYWYRQAAGRGLQLLFYSVGIGQISSEVPQNLSASRPQDRQFILSSKKLLLSDSGFYLCAWREDRGETQYFGPGTRLLVL.

The rearrangement joins TRBV28 to TRBJ1-5; D gene uncertain. Germline CDR1 reads MDHEN; CDR2 reads SYDVKM. This CDR3 is 14 amino acids long. The V end was cut by 2 bases, the J end by 5 bases, with 10 bases between. CDR3 loop: CASSLVLGHQPQHF. CDR3 DNA sequence: TGTGCCAGCAGTTTAGTGTTAGGGCATCAGCCCCAGCATTTT.

The chain uses TRBV14 and TRBJ2-1; D ambiguous. Germline V gene lookup returns CDR1 SGHDN and CDR2 FVKESK. There are 14 residues in the CDR3. With 4 bases removed from V and 1 base from J, the gap between germline ends came to 8 bases. The CDR3 spells CASSLRRSYNEQFF. The CDR3 region has the DNA TGTGCCAGCAGCCTCCGGCGATCCTACAATGAGCAGTTCTTC.

The V call is TRBV5-6, the J call TRBJ2-7; maybe TRBD1 (6 bases). V shed 4 bases and J shed 4 bases, with 15 bases lying between them. CDR3 length equals 14 residues. Looked up from germline, CDR1 is SGHDT and CDR2 is YYEEEE. CDR3 DNA sequence: TGTGCCAGCAGCCACCGCAGGGGAAAGTACGAGCAGTACTTC. Translating it yields CASSHRRGKYEQYF.

The chain has TRBV20-1 and TRBJ2-7; D gene ambiguous. Per germline, CDR1 DFQATT and CDR2 SNEGSKA (reference sequence). The length of the CDR3 is 11 residues. Deletions cut 3 bases from V and 2 bases from J, with 5 bases between. The CDR3 coding sequence is TGCAGTGCTAGCGCGCCCTACGAGCAGTACTTC. Amino acid sequence: CSASAPYEQYF.

V is TRBV7-3 and J is TRBJ1-2, with TRBD1 matching over 7 bases. CDR3 length: 15 amino acids. The germline gives CDR1 SGHTA, CDR2 FQGTGA. Trimming at V came to 2 bases and at J to 8 bases, leaving 11 bases not matched to a gene. CDR3 nucleotide sequence: TGTGCCAGCAGCTTAGAGAACAGGGGAGAGTGGGGCTACACCTTC. This gives the protein CASSLENRGEWGYTF.

The CDR3 loop reads CASSLEVSNEKLFF. The CDR3 DNA is TGCGCCAGCAGCTTGGAGGTCTCGAATGAAAAACTGTTTTTT. The chain couples TRBV5-1 to TRBJ1-4; D gene ambiguous. Trimming removed 0 bases at V and 5 bases at J, with 8 bases between. Germline CDR1 reads SGHRS; CDR2 reads YFSETQ. The CDR3 spans 14 residues. The variable domain in full, with the rest retrieved from reference TRBV5-1 and TRBJ1-4, is KAGVTQTPRYLIKTRGQQVTLSCSPISGHRSVSWYQQTPGQGLQFLFEYFSETQRNKGNFPGRFSGRQFSNSRSEMNVSTLELGDSALYLCASSLEVSNEKLFFGSGTQLSVL.

The gene calls are TRBV7-6 and TRBJ1-4; TRBD1 agrees at 8 bases. J lost 3 bases, V lost 5 bases, and 5 bases had no gene match. The CDR3 totals 15 residues. Germline V gives CDR1 SGHVS, CDR2 FNYEAQ. CDR3 loop: CASSPQGAANEKLFF. The CDR3 DNA reads as TGTGCCAGCAGCCCGCAGGGGGCCGCTAATGAAAAACTGTTTTTT.

The chain has TRBV2 and TRBJ2-7, with D perhaps assigned TRBD1 or TRBD2 (5 bases each). The CDR3 runs to 12 residues. Germline-derived CDR1 and CDR2 are SNHLY and FYNNEI. V gave up 7 bases and J gave up 6 bases, with 13 bases separating them. The CDR3 DNA reads TGTGCCAGCAACCCCGGGGCTACCGAGCAGTACTTC. This gives the protein CASNPGATEQYF. Full variable domain (missing parts from reference TRBV2 and TRBJ2-7): EPEVTQTPSHQVTQMGQEVILRCVPISNHLYFYWYRQILGQKVEFLVSFYNNEISEKSEIFDDQFSVERPDGSNFTLKIRSTKLEDSAMYFCASNPGATEQYFGPGTRLTVT.

This rearrangement joins TRBV15 to TRBJ2-4; a possible D gene is TRBD2 (5 bases). The CDR3 has 13 amino acids. Germline values: CDR1 LNHNV, CDR2 YYDKDF (reference sequence). V dropped 0 bases and J dropped 12 bases, with 12 bases sitting between them. In nucleotides, the CDR3 is TGTGCCACCAGCAGAGAAGAGGGTCTCGGTCAGTACTTC. This codes for CATSREEGLGQYF. The entire variable domain, with the rest obtained from reference TRBV15 and TRBJ2-4, is as follows: DAMVIQNPRYQVTQFGKPVTLSCSQTLNHNVMYWYQQKSSQAPKLLFHYYDKDFNNEADTPDNFQSRRPNTSFCFLDIRSPGLGDTAMYLCATSREEGLGQYFGAGTRLSVL.

V is TRBV7-3 and J is TRBJ2-1; D may be TRBD1 (5 bases). The CDR3 runs 14 residues. Per germline, CDR1 SGHTA and CDR2 FQGTGA. The V gene lost 8 bases and the J gene lost 6 bases, with 17 bases spanning the gap. In DNA form, the CDR3 reads TGTGCCAGCTCCGACGCTTCCAGGGCCAATGAGCAGTTCTTC. Protein sequence: CASSDASRANEQFF.

The chain uses TRBV5-6 and TRBJ2-3; 11 bases match TRBD2. This CDR3 contains 17 residues. Germline-derived CDR1 and CDR2 are SGHDT and YYEEEE. J lost 6 bases, V lost 3 bases, and 12 bases had no gene match. CDR3 bases: TGTGCCAGCAGCTCGACCGGGACTAGCGGAACGAAGGATACGCAGTATTTT. It yields the protein CASSSTGTSGTKDTQYF.